The next 6 T cell receptor beta chains were all read from a single sample in a study of shared clonotypes between healthy human individuals. Profiling relied on immunoSEQ multiplex PCR, and the TCRdb table lists in-frame clones only, not all of them. The sample records 1 million to 1.2 million clones, approximately 75% being singletons. The sample was memory CD4+ T cells from PBMCs. Subset reported: CD45RA-negative fraction. The source of these receptors is a man aged 18 to 30 in good health. Some clones in this sample may be carry-over from other donors' samples.

CDR3 region: CSPRRAETQYF. The CDR3 nucleotides read TGCAGCCCCCGGAGAGCAGAGACCCAGTACTTC. The chain recombines TRBV20-1 with TRBJ2-5; D is undetermined. From germline, CDR1 is DFQATT and CDR2 SNEGSKA (reference sequence). This CDR3 is built from 11 residues.

This chain uses TRBV6-6 with TRBJ1-1, with a possible D match to TRBD1 (5 bases). CDR1 is MNHNY, CDR2 SVGAGI, per germline (reference sequence). This CDR3 is built from 14 residues. Trimming removed 8 bases at V and 1 base at J, with 14 bases between. CDR3 sequence: CASRGGGSNTEAFF. The CDR3 bases are TGTGCCAGCCGGGGTGGGGGATCGAACACTGAAGCTTTCTTT.

This clone has just one count. The V gene is TRBV2, the J gene TRBJ2-1; TRBD2 matches 8 bases. The CDR3 consists of 16 residues. Per germline, CDR1 SNHLY and CDR2 FYNNEI. V lost 2 bases and J lost 3; bases outside the gene matches: 6. CDR3 DNA sequence: TGTGCCAGCAGTGAAAATGGCCTAGCGGGCTACAATGAGCAGTTCTTC. Translating it yields CASSENGLAGYNEQFF. The entire variable domain, with the rest obtained from reference TRBV2 and TRBJ2-1, is as follows: EPEVTQTPSHQVTQMGQEVILRCVPISNHLYFYWYRQILGQKVEFLVSFYNNEISEKSEIFDDQFSVERPDGSNFTLKIRSTKLEDSAMYFCASSENGLAGYNEQFFGPGTRLTVL.

This chain uses TRBV10-3 with TRBJ1-4, with a weak D call TRBD1 (6 bases). V dropped 0 bases and J dropped 8 bases, with 19 bases sitting between them. Germline V CDR1 and CDR2: ENHRY, SYGVKD. The CDR3 loop spans 17 amino acids. CDR3 sequence reads: CAISESSAGAQGEKLFF. In DNA form, the CDR3 reads TGTGCCATCAGTGAGTCTTCCGCGGGGGCCCAAGGGGAAAAACTGTTTTTT.

As concerns this clone: This same CDR3 is encoded by further DNA sequences in the sample. This chain links TRBV10-3 with TRBJ2-1, with D perhaps given as TRBD1 or TRBD2 (5 bases each). Looked up from germline, CDR1 is ENHRY and CDR2 is SYGVKD. The ends were cut back, 2 bases at V and 6 bases at J, with 5 bases in the middle. The CDR3 spans 12 residues. This CDR3 is CAISEGGNEQFF. The CDR3, as DNA: TGTGCCATCAGTGAGGGGGGCAATGAGCAGTTCTTC.

Concerning this clone: Other DNA sequences of this sample code for an identical CDR3. J is TRBJ2-1 and V is TRBV5-4; the D call may be TRBD1 or TRBD2 (5 bases each). CDR1 and CDR2 from the germline V gene are SGHNT and YYREEE (reference sequence). V lost 0 bases and J 2 bases, leaving 9 bases between the germline ends. There are 15 residues in the CDR3. CDR3 in amino acids: CASSLGQGPYNEQFF. The CDR3 DNA is TGTGCCAGCAGCTTGGGTCAGGGACCCTACAATGAGCAGTTCTTC.